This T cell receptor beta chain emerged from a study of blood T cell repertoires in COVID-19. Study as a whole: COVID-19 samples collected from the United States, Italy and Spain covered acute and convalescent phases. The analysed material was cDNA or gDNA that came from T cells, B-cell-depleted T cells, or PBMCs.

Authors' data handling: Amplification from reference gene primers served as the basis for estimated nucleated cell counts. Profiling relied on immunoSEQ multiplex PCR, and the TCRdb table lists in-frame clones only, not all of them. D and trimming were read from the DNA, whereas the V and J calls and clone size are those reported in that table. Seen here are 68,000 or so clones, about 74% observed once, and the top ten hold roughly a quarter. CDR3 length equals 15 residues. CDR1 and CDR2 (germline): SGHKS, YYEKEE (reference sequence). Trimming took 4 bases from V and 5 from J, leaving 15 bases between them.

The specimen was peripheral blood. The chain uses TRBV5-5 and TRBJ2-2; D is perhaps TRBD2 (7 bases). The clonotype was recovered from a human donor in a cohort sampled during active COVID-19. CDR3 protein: CASSPIRGGTGELFF. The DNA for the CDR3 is TGTGCCAGCAGCCCTATTAGGGGGGGAACCGGGGAGCTGTTTTTT.